There are many counts of the clone carrying this T cell receptor beta chain. The sample comes from a study of blood T cell repertoires in COVID-19. Overall study: The United States, Italy and Spain supplied acute and convalescent COVID-19 samples. PBMCs, B-cell-depleted T cells, or T cells provided the cDNA or gDNA that made up the material.

Per the authors' pipeline: For nucleated cells, counts were estimated from reference gene primer amplification. Profiled with immunoSEQ multiplex PCR; TCRdb holds only in-frame clones, not every one. V, J and clone size derive from that table, while D and trimming were established from the DNA sequence. The sample lists roughly 64,000 clones, over 60% occurring once. V lost 7 bases, J lost 4 bases, and 5 bases stayed unmatched. The germline V gene has CDR1 LGHDT and CDR2 YNNKEL (reference sequence). The length of the CDR3 is 14 residues. The sequence came from a human donor in a cohort sampled during active COVID-19. The chain uses TRBV3-1 (or the pseudogene TRBV3-2) and TRBJ2-1, with TRBD1 identical over 9 bases. Sequences were obtained from peripheral blood. The CDR3 DNA is TGTGCCAGCACCGCGGACAGGGGATACAATGAGCAGTTCTTC. Protein sequence: CASTADRGYNEQFF.